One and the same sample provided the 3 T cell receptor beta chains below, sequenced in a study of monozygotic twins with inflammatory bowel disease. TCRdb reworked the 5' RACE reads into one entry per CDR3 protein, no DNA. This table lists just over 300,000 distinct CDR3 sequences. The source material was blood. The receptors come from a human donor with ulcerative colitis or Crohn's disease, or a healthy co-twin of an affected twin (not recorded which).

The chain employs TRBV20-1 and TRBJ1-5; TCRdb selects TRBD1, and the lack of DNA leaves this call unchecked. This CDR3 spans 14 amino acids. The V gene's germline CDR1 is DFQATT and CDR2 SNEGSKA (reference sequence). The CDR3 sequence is CSATVPIPGQPQHF.

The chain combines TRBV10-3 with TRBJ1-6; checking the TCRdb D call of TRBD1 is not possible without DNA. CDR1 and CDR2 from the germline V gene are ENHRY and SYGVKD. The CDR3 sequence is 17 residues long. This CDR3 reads CATKTGGGGSYNSPLHF.

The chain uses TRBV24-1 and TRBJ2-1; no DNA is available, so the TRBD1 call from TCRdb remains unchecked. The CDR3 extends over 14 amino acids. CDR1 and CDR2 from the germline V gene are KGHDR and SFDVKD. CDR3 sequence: CATSETGLYNEQFF.